This TCR beta chain was sequenced in a study of shared clonotypes between healthy human individuals. CDR3 size: 16 residues. V lost 3 bases, J lost 4 bases, and 4 bases stayed unmatched. Per the germline V gene, CDR1 is SGDLS and CDR2 is YYNGEE. Using immunoSEQ multiplex PCR, the repertoire was profiled, and TCRdb retains in-frame clones only, with some absent. The data hold millions of clones, with around 95% observed a single time. The J gene is TRBJ2-5, the V gene TRBV9, with 15 bases lining up with TRBD2. This sequence was found in a man between 18 and 29 years old in good health. The source material was naive CD4+ T cells sorted from blood. As for subset: CD45RA+ positively selected. The DNA of the CDR3 is TGTGCCAGCAGCGCAGCGGGACTAGCGGGAGGAGAGACCCAGTACTTC. It codes for CASSAAGLAGGETQYF.